The rows below give T cell receptor beta chains drawn from one sample of a study of blood T cell repertoires in COVID-19. Only in-frame clones appear in the TCRdb table, and some are missing; sequencing was by immunoSEQ multiplex PCR. The sample has roughly 200,000 clones, under 80% seen once. Material for sequencing was peripheral blood. These receptor sequences come from a man over 45 who had recovered from COVID-19. CDR3s include the opening cysteine and the closing phenylalanine or tryptophan. A D gene is named only where the DNA matches it firmly. Clone size is not always given. Where it is, it says once, few, many or a class for expanded clones.

v_gene	d_gene	j_gene	abundance	CDR3nt	CDR3aa
TRBV19	.	TRBJ2-5	.	TGTGCCAGTAGCATAAGGACAGACGGACAAGAGACCCAGTACTTC	CASSIRTDGQETQYF
TRBV5-4	.	TRBJ2-3	.	TGTGCCAGCAGCGTTAGCGGAGGCGGGACAGATACGCAGTATTTT	CASSVSGGGTDTQYF
TRBV6-1	.	TRBJ1-2	.	TGTGCCAGCAGTGAAGGGGACATTCAAATTGGGTACTATGGCTACACCTTC	CASSEGDIQIGYYGYTF
TRBV15	.	TRBJ2-2	.	TGTGCCACCAGCGAGAATAGACAGAACACCGGGGAGCTGTTTTTT	CATSENRQNTGELFF
TRBV9	.	TRBJ1-2	.	TGTGCCAGCAGCGCCCCGACAGGAAGCTATGGCTACACCTTC	CASSAPTGSYGYTF
TRBV2	TRBD2	TRBJ2-5	.	TGTGCCAGCAGTGAAGCGCTTGGACTAGCGGGAGAGACCCAGTACTTC	CASSEALGLAGETQYF
TRBV6-5	.	TRBJ1-2	.	TGTGCCAGCAGACGAACGACGGGGAACTATGGCTACACCTTC	CASRRTTGNYGYTF
TRBV5-5	TRBD2	TRBJ2-7	.	TGTGCCAGCAGCAGAAACCCGGGGGGGGGCGAGCAGTACTTC	CASSRNPGGGEQYF
TRBV24-1	.	TRBJ1-1	once	TGTGCCACCAGTGATCGTGGCAGAAAGAACACTGAAGCTTTCTTT	CATSDRGRKNTEAFF
TRBV27	.	TRBJ1-1	.	TGTGCCAGCAGTCCCGCGGCAGGGTTCGGCACTGAAGCTTTCTTT	CASSPAAGFGTEAFF
TRBV5-1	.	TRBJ2-6	.	TGCGCCAGCAGCTCCGGGGGTGCCTCTGGGGCCAACGTCCTGACTTTC	CASSSGGASGANVLTF
TRBV6-5	.	TRBJ1-5	few	TGTGCCAGCAGTCTTGAGGGATACAATCAGCCCCAGCATTTT	CASSLEGYNQPQHF
TRBV19	.	TRBJ1-4	.	TGTGCCAGTAGTACGACCGACCCGGGTATTGAAAAACTGTTTTTT	CASSTTDPGIEKLFF
TRBV27	.	TRBJ1-5	.	TGTGCCAGCAGTTGGGCCTTCGGGGGCAATCAGCCCCAGCATTTT	CASSWAFGGNQPQHF
TRBV10-3	TRBD2	TRBJ2-5	once	TGTGCCATCAGTCTGAGAGCGGGAGAAGAGACCCAGTACTTC	CAISLRAGEETQYF
TRBV5-1	.	TRBJ2-7	.	TGCGCCAGCAGCTTGGAGGGGGACACCTACGAGCAGTACTTC	CASSLEGDTYEQYF
TRBV19	.	TRBJ1-5	few	TGTGCCAGTAGTATATGGGCAGGTAGCAATCAGCCCCAGCATTTT	CASSIWAGSNQPQHF
TRBV29-1	.	TRBJ2-6	once	TGCAGCGTGGGGCTATCTGGGGCCAACGTCCTGACTTTC	CSVGLSGANVLTF
TRBV11-2	.	TRBJ2-1	.	TGTGCCAGCAGCCGACTAGTTGGCAATGAGCAGTTCTTC	CASSRLVGNEQFF
TRBV11-3	.	TRBJ2-6	.	TGTGCCAGCAGCCCGGGACAAGGGGTCTCTGGGGCCAACGTCCTGACTTTC	CASSPGQGVSGANVLTF
TRBV7-2	TRBD2	TRBJ2-3	.	TGTGCCAGCAGCTTAGGGTGGGGTGCAGGGACTAGCGGTACAGATACGCAGTATTTT	CASSLGWGAGTSGTDTQYF
TRBV4-2	TRBD2	TRBJ2-1	.	TGTGCCAGCAGCCTGCAGACTAGCGGGAGCTACAATGAGCAGTTCTTC	CASSLQTSGSYNEQFF
TRBV30	TRBD1	TRBJ1-4	.	TGTGCCTGGAGTAAACCGGACAGGGCTGGGGAAAAACTGTTTTTT	CAWSKPDRAGEKLFF
TRBV4-2	TRBD1	TRBJ2-2	few	TGTGCCAGCAGCCAAGATCGAAGGACAGGGGGCACCGGGGAGCTGTTTTTT	CASSQDRRTGGTGELFF
TRBV7-3	TRBD2	TRBJ2-2	.	TGTGCCAGCAGTCCTAGCGGGAGGGCCTCCGGGGAGCTGTTTTTT	CASSPSGRASGELFF
TRBV28	.	TRBJ2-7	.	TGTGCCAGCAACCCCAGGGCGACGACCTACGAGCAGTACTTC	CASNPRATTYEQYF
TRBV2	.	TRBJ1-4	once	TGTGCCAGCAGTGACAGGGCTGTTAATGAAAAACTGTTTTTT	CASSDRAVNEKLFF
TRBV7-8	.	TRBJ2-1	.	TGTGCCAGCAGCTTTTTGACCGGCGGGACTCAGGGGTTCTTC	CASSFLTGGTQGFF
TRBV30	.	TRBJ1-3	.	TGTGCCTGGAGTGGGACAGTTGGAAACACCATATATTTT	CAWSGTVGNTIYF
TRBV10-2	.	TRBJ1-5	.	TGCGCCAGCGGGGGGGGGAGCAATCAGCCCCAGCATTTT	CASGGGSNQPQHF
TRBV3-1/TRBV3-2	.	TRBJ1-6	once	TGTGCCAGCAGCCAAGATCCTCGGGAAAATAATTCACCCCTCCACTTT	CASSQDPRENNSPLHF
TRBV6-5	TRBD1	TRBJ1-2	.	TGTGCCAGCAGGTTCACAGGGGAAGTAGACTATGGCTACACCTTC	CASRFTGEVDYGYTF
TRBV27	TRBD1	TRBJ2-1	.	TGTGCCAGCAGTTTATGGCCAAGGCAGGGGGTGTATGAGCAGTTCTTC	CASSLWPRQGVYEQFF
TRBV6-5	TRBD1	TRBJ1-2	.	TGTGCCAGCAGTCGGACAGGCGATGGCTACACCTTC	CASSRTGDGYTF
TRBV5-4	TRBD1	TRBJ1-6	.	TGTGCCAGCAGCTTTAAGTCGGGGAACAGGGGGAATTCACCCCTCCACTTT	CASSFKSGNRGNSPLHF
TRBV5-1	.	TRBJ1-4	.	TGCGCCAGCAGCCAGGGCTCCGGAGTTTATAATGAAAAACTGTTTTTT	CASSQGSGVYNEKLFF
TRBV19	.	TRBJ1-2	.	TGTGCCAGTAGTATCGGAGGATTTTCAGATGGCTACACCTTC	CASSIGGFSDGYTF
TRBV5-1	.	TRBJ2-3	.	TGCGCCAGCAGCTTGGCCTCGGGATCGACCCCAGATACGCAGTATTTT	CASSLASGSTPDTQYF
TRBV20-1	.	TRBJ1-2	.	TGCAGTGCTCTGAGGGGCTACACCTTC	CSALRGYTF
TRBV7-9	TRBD2	TRBJ2-7	few	TGTGCCAGCAGCTGGACTAGATCCGAGCAGTACTTC	CASSWTRSEQYF
TRBV10-3	.	TRBJ2-2	.	TGTGCCATCAGTGAGTACAGAGATAACACCGGGGAGCTGTTTTTT	CAISEYRDNTGELFF
TRBV5-1	TRBD1	TRBJ2-5	.	TGCGCCAGCAGCTTGTTAGGCGCGACAGGGGGCCAAGAGACCCAGTACTTC	CASSLLGATGGQETQYF
TRBV11-3	TRBD2	TRBJ2-3	once	TGTGCCAGCAGCATCGGGACTAGCGGGGTACTTGATACGCAGTATTTT	CASSIGTSGVLDTQYF
TRBV4-1	TRBD1	TRBJ1-5	.	TGCGCCAGCAGTTCTCCGGGACAGAATCAGCCCCAGCATTTT	CASSSPGQNQPQHF
TRBV19	.	TRBJ2-1	.	TGTGCCAGTAGTATTAGACAGGAAAGTAACAATGAGCAGTTCTTC	CASSIRQESNNEQFF
TRBV7-9	.	TRBJ1-5	.	TGTGCCAGCAGCTATGGGCGTGCACCTCAGCCCCAGCATTTT	CASSYGRAPQPQHF
TRBV6-2/TRBV6-3	TRBD2	TRBJ2-3	.	TGTGCCAGCAGTTACTCGTTCCGTAGCGGGAGTAGGACAGATACGCAGTATTTT	CASSYSFRSGSRTDTQYF
TRBV18	.	TRBJ1-5	.	TGTGCCAGCTCACCACAATATAGCAATCAGCCCCAGCATTTT	CASSPQYSNQPQHF
TRBV4-2	TRBD2	TRBJ2-3	.	TGTGCCAGCAGCCAAGACTACGGACTAGCGGGAGGCACAGATACGCAGTATTTT	CASSQDYGLAGGTDTQYF
TRBV7-6	.	TRBJ2-5	.	TGTGCCAGCAGCTTAAAAAAACGCCTCAAGGCGAGAACGGGGGAGACCCAGTACTTC	CASSLKKRLKARTGETQYF
TRBV11-3	TRBD2	TRBJ2-3	.	TGTGCCAGCAGCCACGGGAGTTGGGGGGGTACGCAGTATTTT	CASSHGSWGGTQYF
TRBV25-1	TRBD1	TRBJ2-3	.	TGTGCCAGCAGTGAATTACGGACAGGGCTCGGAGATACGCAGTATTTT	CASSELRTGLGDTQYF
TRBV7-2	.	TRBJ2-3	few	TGTGCCAGCAGCTTAGACCCAGGGCCCACAGATACGCAGTATTTT	CASSLDPGPTDTQYF
TRBV5-1	TRBD2	TRBJ2-3	.	TGCGCCAGCAGCTTGCTAGCGGGAGGGATCACAGATACGCAGTATTTT	CASSLLAGGITDTQYF
TRBV7-9	TRBD2	TRBJ2-1	once	TGTGCCAGCAGTCTAAAAACCCGACTAGCGGGAGTCTACAATGAGCAGTTCTTC	CASSLKTRLAGVYNEQFF
TRBV14	.	TRBJ2-7	.	TGTGCCAGCAGCCAATCAGGTTGGGACGAGCAGTACTTC	CASSQSGWDEQYF
TRBV9	.	TRBJ2-4	.	TGTGCCAGCAGCCCGGACTTCGACCAAAACATTCAGTACTTC	CASSPDFDQNIQYF
TRBV29-1	TRBD2	TRBJ2-7	many	TGCAGCGTTAATCTAGCGGGAGTTTTCTACGAGCAGTACTTC	CSVNLAGVFYEQYF